This TCR beta chain emerged from a study of CD8 T cells in Susac syndrome. Study summary: When their blood was taken, the Susac syndrome patients had either not yet had any therapy, were taking corticosteroids, or were taking intravenous immunoglobulin alone. Findings and caveats of the study: Several Susac-specific public clones appeared in CD8+ TEMRA repertoires, and roughly 17 in total CD8+ repertoires. The study's TCR sequencing and HLA analysis covered a relatively small number of individuals, and the study acknowledged this.

Reverse transcription used roughly 0.45 to 1 ug RNA and random hexamers. Via MiXCR, TCRdb re-called the immunoSEQ multiplex PCR reads, giving one row per CDR3 protein. This table has approximately 190,000 distinct CDR3 sequences, roughly 94% appearing once. V lost 8 bases and J lost 4, with 11 bases in between. The germline CDR1 and CDR2 sequences are MDHEN and SYDVKM. The CDR3 consists of 12 residues. The study sequenced TCR beta in blood CD8+ and CD4+ T cells. This clonotype has more than one count but fewer than ten. What it binds is unknown. This chain links TRBV28 with TRBJ1-2; D may be TRBD1 (6 bases). This TCR was sampled from a human donor with Susac syndrome. Sequencing was done on a sample of CD8+ T cells from PBMCs. This CDR3 reads CASSRGGYGYTF. The CDR3 DNA is TGTGCCAGCTCCCGAGGGGGCTATGGCTACACCTTC.